Sequencing of this T cell receptor beta chain was carried out in a study of beta chain features in type 1 diabetes (dated by TCRdb to the late 2010s). A note on the overall study: Mean age, gender distribution, total cell number and subset yield did not differ between patients and healthy donors. Regulatory and stem cell-like memory subsets were obtained from only 8 patients and roughly 8 healthy donors, while naive and central memory subsets were obtained from all 30 or so donors. In the study, TCRB repertoires of sorted circulating CD4+ T cell subsets from recently diagnosed type 1 diabetes patients were compared with those of matched healthy donors. A total of roughly 100 million sorted cells were examined across all samples, and a strong correlation was observed between cell number per subset and RNA yield. On the study overall, not on this receptor specifically: Patients with type 1 diabetes made fewer insertions and deleted more nucleotides at VDJ recombination sites, implying thymic rearrangement abnormalities. In all four CD4+ subsets, TCRB CDR3 length was moderately but significantly shorter in type 1 diabetes patients. Because cDNA rather than genomic DNA was sequenced, highly expressing activated cells could have been over-represented, although no difference in activation and CD3 levels was found between groups. Naive, central memory and regulatory TCRB repertoires appeared more similar among patients than among healthy donors. Because small numbers of individuals were included in the HLA sub-analyses, any influence of HLA type on TCRB rearrangement was left unresolved. Shorter templates might be favored by PCR, yet because patient and control samples were amplified and corrected together, any such skew would affect both groups equally.

A note on this clone: Its antigen is still unknown. Per-base quality was not reported, and no clone a single base away is much larger than it.

From its cysteine to its phenylalanine, the CDR3 spans 15 amino acids. Of the read, only the CDR3 DNA is kept; its 45 bases are in frame from base 1. Trimming takes 0 bases from V and 0 bases from J, and the germline ends sit 8 bases apart. CDR1 is given as SGHTA and CDR2 as FQGNSA, both from the germline V gene. All of the isolated RNA was reverse transcribed with the High Capacity cDNA Reverse Transcription Kit, so expressed TCRB transcripts were sequenced. Deep immunoSEQ sequencing was performed on naive, central memory and regulatory T cell samples, with an average of around 3.4 million total reads per sample. Sorted cells were lysed in RLT buffer and RNA was extracted with DNase-treated RNeasy Micro or Mini kits, depending on cell number. To prevent cross-contamination, each cell subset was processed individually, whereas patient and healthy donor samples were processed jointly. The immunoSEQ multiplex PCR was used to amplify TCRB sequences from cDNA, yielding 87-bp fragments that span the CDR3 region. Sequencing of the amplicons was done on the Illumina HiSeq platform. The authors' pipeline ran thus. PCR bias was corrected computationally using synthetic template baselines, and reads within Hamming distance 2 were collapsed, with unmergeable singletons discarded. By aligning reads against IMGT, V, D and J genes, CDR3 length, and insertions or deletions at six rearrangement sites were assigned. Within each subset, clonotype counts were normalized to sorted cell number, and only after that were true diversity and Gini coefficients computed with the tcR R package. The overlap coefficient, calculated on TCRB nucleotide sequences, was used to measure repertoire sharing. As a proxy for the pre-selection repertoire, out-of-frame TCRB sequences from naive cells were analyzed. Sourced from immuneACCESS, this table was stored by TCRdb with only in-frame sequences that have V and J called. A share of the clones is absent; for the studies checked, an unresolved V gene accounts for under half, and the remainder has no known explanation. V and J calls and clone size follow that table, whereas D and trimming were derived from the DNA. Counted in this sample were 330,000 or so clones; approximately 12% of them appeared once. Over 0.008% of the sample rests with the top ten.

Each donor gave one peripheral blood draw, approximately 120 mL on average, collected into heparinised tubes. A BD FACSAria II was used to sort naive, central memory, regulatory and stem cell-like memory CD4+ T cells with a panel that included CD45RO, CCR7, CD25, CD127, CD95 and CD27. Every sorted population had a purity above 98%. PBMCs were isolated immediately by Lymphoprep density gradient centrifugation and stained directly without culture. Samples were stained and sorted in pairs, with one healthy donor and one patient per experiment, so that batch effects were minimized. The source is a woman younger than 35 with type 1 diabetes. The material sequenced was naive CD4+ T cells from blood. Taken with the paper, the label for cell subset or site translates to: true naive CD4+ T cells. The chain is made from TRBV7-2 and TRBJ2-5; TRBD2 might be the D gene, on 5 matching bases. In nucleotide form, the sequence is TGTGCCAGCAGCTTAGCTGCGGGCCACCAAGAGACCCAGTACTTC. Its protein reads: CASSLAAGHQETQYF.